This T cell receptor beta chain is from a study of blood T cells in healthy people across ages. General study results and limits: There was no known CMV status for donors, so expanded clonotype changes were possibly confounded.

Trimming took 1 base from V and 4 from J; bases not matched to a gene: 15. The CDR3 spans 20 residues. From germline, CDR1 is SGHTA and CDR2 FQGNSA. With a J-beta primer mix and a sample-barcoded 5' primer, a second PCR ran about 6 to 11 cycles. A template-switch adaptor with 12 random nucleotides tagged each cDNA molecule. One entry per CDR3 protein, called by TCRdb with MiXCR from the 5' RACE reads. The repertoire holds about 670,000 distinct CDR3 sequences, with roughly two fifths as singletons. This clonotype was seen just once. What it binds is not known. This sequence joins TRBV7-2 and TRBJ2-2, with 10 bases matching TRBD2. Sequenced sample: blood. The TCR originated in a man older than 75 in good health. DNA of the CDR3: TGTGCCAGCAGCTTAGTACCCCTAAGCGGGAGGGCGGTTGGCACCGGGGAGCTGTTTTTT. It codes for CASSLVPLSGRAVGTGELFF.